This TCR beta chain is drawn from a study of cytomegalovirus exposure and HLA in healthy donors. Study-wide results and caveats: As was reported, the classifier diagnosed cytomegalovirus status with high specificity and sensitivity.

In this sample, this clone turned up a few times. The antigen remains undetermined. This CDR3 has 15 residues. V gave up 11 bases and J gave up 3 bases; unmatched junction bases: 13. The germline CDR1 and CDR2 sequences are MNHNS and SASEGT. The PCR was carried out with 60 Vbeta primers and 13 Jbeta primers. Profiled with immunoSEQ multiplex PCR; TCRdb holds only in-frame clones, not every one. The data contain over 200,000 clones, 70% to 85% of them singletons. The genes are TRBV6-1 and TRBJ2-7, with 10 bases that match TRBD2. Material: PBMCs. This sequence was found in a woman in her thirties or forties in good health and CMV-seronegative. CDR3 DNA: TGTGCCGCCACCGAGGGTCTAGCGGGGGTCTACGAGCAGTACTTC. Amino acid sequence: CAATEGLAGVYEQYF.